Listed below are T cell receptor beta chains from one sample, sequenced in a study of T cells in Graves' hyperthyroidism and ophthalmopathy. MiXCR, applied by TCRdb to the multiplex PCR reads, yields one record per CDR3 protein. The sample lists under 350,000 distinct CDR3 sequences; around 13% were seen once. Sample: blood. These receptors all come from a woman between 40 and 55 years old with Graves' hyperthyroidism. The CDR3 runs from the conserved cysteine through the conserved F or W. The D gene is left open where the match is weak. Some rows mark clone size as missing; the rest say once, few, many or name a class of expanded clone.

cdr3_aa: CASSFGVRGRYEQYF
cdr3_nt: TGTGCCAGCAGTTTTGGCGTACGGGGGCGGTACGAGCAGTACTTC
j_call: TRBJ2-7
clone_size: many
d_call: NA
v_call: TRBV28

cdr3_aa: CASSLSVAGGADTQYF
cdr3_nt: TGTGCCAGCAGCTTAAGCGTCGCGGGAGGAGCAGATACGCAGTATTTT
j_call: TRBJ2-3
clone_size: NA
d_call: TRBD2
v_call: TRBV7-3

cdr3_aa: CASSRSSDTQYF
cdr3_nt: TGCGCCAGCAGTCGTTCGTCAGATACGCAGTATTTT
j_call: TRBJ2-3
clone_size: many
d_call: NA
v_call: TRBV10-1

cdr3_aa: CASSLSPPTGKIEAFF
cdr3_nt: TGTGCCAGCAGCTTAAGTCCCCCGACAGGGAAAATAGAAGCTTTCTTT
j_call: TRBJ1-1
clone_size: many
d_call: TRBD1
v_call: TRBV5-5

cdr3_aa: CASSEGKTGLAYEQYF
cdr3_nt: TGTGCCAGCAGTGAAGGAAAGACAGGGTTGGCCTACGAGCAGTACTTC
j_call: TRBJ2-7
clone_size: many
d_call: TRBD1
v_call: TRBV2

cdr3_aa: CSARDQGRGSYEQYF
cdr3_nt: TGCAGTGCTAGGGACCAGGGAAGAGGGAGCTACGAGCAGTACTTC
j_call: TRBJ2-7
clone_size: many
d_call: NA
v_call: TRBV20-1

cdr3_aa: CASSQDSEELFF
cdr3_nt: TGCGCCAGCAGCCAAGATTCGGAGGAACTGTTTTTT
j_call: TRBJ1-4
clone_size: few
d_call: NA
v_call: TRBV4-1

cdr3_aa: CASSLDRGRGGYTF
cdr3_nt: TGTGCCAGCAGCTTGGACAGGGGGCGAGGTGGCTACACCTTC
j_call: TRBJ1-2
clone_size: NA
d_call: TRBD1
v_call: TRBV5-8

cdr3_aa: CASSLDSETQYF
cdr3_nt: TGCGCCAGCAGCTTGGATTCCGAGACCCAGTACTTC
j_call: TRBJ2-5
clone_size: many
d_call: NA
v_call: TRBV5-1

cdr3_aa: CASREGTGEQTLHF
cdr3_nt: TGTGCCAGCAGAGAAGGGACAGGGGAACAAACCCTCCACTTT
j_call: TRBJ1-6
clone_size: many
d_call: TRBD1
v_call: TRBV2

cdr3_aa: CASSDPQGADNQPQHF
cdr3_nt: TGTGCCAGCAGTGATCCACAGGGGGCGGACAATCAGCCCCAGCATTTT
j_call: TRBJ1-5
clone_size: many
d_call: TRBD1
v_call: TRBV2

cdr3_aa: CASSLNIRGGEKLFF
cdr3_nt: TGTGCCAGCAGTTTAAATATCAGGGGCGGGGAAAAACTGTTTTTT
j_call: TRBJ1-4
clone_size: many
d_call: NA
v_call: TRBV28

cdr3_aa: CASSEASEGTKQYF
cdr3_nt: TGTGCCAGCAGTGAAGCTAGCGAGGGCACGAAGCAGTACTTC
j_call: TRBJ2-7
clone_size: many
d_call: NA
v_call: TRBV6-1

cdr3_aa: CASSSPGQRDKGEQYF
cdr3_nt: TGTGCCAGCTCATCCCCGGGACAAAGGGATAAGGGCGAGCAGTACTTC
j_call: TRBJ2-7
clone_size: few
d_call: NA
v_call: TRBV18

cdr3_aa: CASSRGEKLFF
cdr3_nt: TGTGCCAGTAGTAGGGGGGAAAAACTGTTTTTT
j_call: TRBJ1-4
clone_size: many
d_call: NA
v_call: TRBV28

cdr3_aa: CASSSDTTSSYEQYF
cdr3_nt: TGTGCCAGCAGCTCGGACACGACCAGCTCCTACGAGCAGTACTTC
j_call: TRBJ2-7
clone_size: many
d_call: NA
v_call: TRBV7-9

cdr3_aa: CASSLGRLAGTDTQYF
cdr3_nt: TGTGCCAGCAGCTTAGGCCGACTAGCGGGCACAGATACGCAGTATTTT
j_call: TRBJ2-3
clone_size: many
d_call: TRBD2
v_call: TRBV11-1